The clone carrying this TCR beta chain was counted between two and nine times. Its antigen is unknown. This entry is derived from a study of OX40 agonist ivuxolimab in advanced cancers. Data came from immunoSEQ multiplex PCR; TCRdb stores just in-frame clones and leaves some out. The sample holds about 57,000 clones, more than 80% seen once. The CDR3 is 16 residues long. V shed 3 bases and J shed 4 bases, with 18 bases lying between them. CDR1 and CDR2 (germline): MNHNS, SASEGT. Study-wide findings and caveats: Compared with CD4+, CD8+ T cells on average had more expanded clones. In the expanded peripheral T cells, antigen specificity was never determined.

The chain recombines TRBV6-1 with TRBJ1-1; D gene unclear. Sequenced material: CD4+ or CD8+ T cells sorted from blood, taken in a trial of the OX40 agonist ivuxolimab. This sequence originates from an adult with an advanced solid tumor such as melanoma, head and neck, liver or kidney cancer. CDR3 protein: CASSDQDQAVRTEAFF. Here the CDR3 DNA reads TGTGCCAGCAGTGACCAGGACCAGGCAGTTCGCACTGAAGCTTTCTTT.